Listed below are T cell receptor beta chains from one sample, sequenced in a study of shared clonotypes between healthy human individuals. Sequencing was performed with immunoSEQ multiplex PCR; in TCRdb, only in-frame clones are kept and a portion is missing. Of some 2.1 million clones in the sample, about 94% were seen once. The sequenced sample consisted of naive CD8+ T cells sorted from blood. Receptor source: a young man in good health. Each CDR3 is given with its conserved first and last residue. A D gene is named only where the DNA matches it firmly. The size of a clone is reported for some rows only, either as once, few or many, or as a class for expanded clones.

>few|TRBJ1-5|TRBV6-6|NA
CASEQGRSQPQHF
TGTGCCAGCGAGCAAGGGAGGAGTCAGCCCCAGCATTTT
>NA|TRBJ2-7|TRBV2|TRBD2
CASSNGLAGASSYEQYF
TGTGCCAGCAGTAACGGACTAGCGGGAGCCTCCTCCTACGAGCAGTACTTC
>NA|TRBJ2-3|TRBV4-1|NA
CASSQGFGQPGEDTQYF
TGCGCCAGCAGCCAAGGGTTCGGACAGCCTGGGGAAGATACGCAGTATTTT
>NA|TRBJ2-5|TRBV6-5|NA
CASSDQLQETQYF
TGTGCCAGCAGCGACCAGCTCCAAGAGACCCAGTACTTC
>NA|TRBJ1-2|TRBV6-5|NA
CASSYSIGVANYGYTF
TGTGCCAGCAGTTACTCGATCGGGGTCGCTAACTATGGCTACACCTTC
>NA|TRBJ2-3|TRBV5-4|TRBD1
CASSLWGTGSTDTQYF
TGTGCCAGCAGCTTGTGGGGGACAGGTAGCACAGATACGCAGTATTTT
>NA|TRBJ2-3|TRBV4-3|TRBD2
CASSPGGEADTQYF
TGCGCCAGCAGCCCCGGGGGGGAGGCAGATACGCAGTATTTT
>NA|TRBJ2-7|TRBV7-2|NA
CASSFLRGSYEQYF
TGTGCCAGCAGCTTTCTGCGGGGCTCCTACGAGCAGTACTTC
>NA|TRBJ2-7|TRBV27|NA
CASSLSFSSYEQYF
TGTGCCAGCAGTTTAAGTTTTAGCTCCTACGAGCAGTACTTC
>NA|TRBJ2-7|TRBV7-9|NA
CASSLTGSGSYEQYF
TGTGCCAGCAGCTTAACCGGGAGTGGGTCCTACGAGCAGTACTTC
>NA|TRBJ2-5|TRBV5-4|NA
CASSYRGEETQYF
TGTGCCAGCAGCTATAGGGGAGAAGAGACCCAGTACTTC
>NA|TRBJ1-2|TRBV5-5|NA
CASSLQINYGYTF
TGTGCCAGCAGCTTACAGATTAACTATGGCTACACCTTC
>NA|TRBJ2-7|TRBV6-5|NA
CASSYPDGDYEQYF
TGTGCCAGCAGTTATCCGGACGGCGACTACGAGCAGTACTTC
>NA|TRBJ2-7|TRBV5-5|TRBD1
CASSQGQEPVEQYF
TGTGCCAGCAGCCAAGGACAGGAACCGGTCGAGCAGTACTTC
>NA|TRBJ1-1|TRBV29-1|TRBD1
CSVEGPGTGLNTEAFF
TGCAGCGTTGAAGGGCCCGGGACAGGGCTTAACACTGAAGCTTTCTTT
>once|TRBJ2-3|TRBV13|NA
CASSLGHRTDTQYF
TGTGCCAGCAGCTTGGGACACCGTACAGATACGCAGTATTTT
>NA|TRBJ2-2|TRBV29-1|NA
CSVDPGNTGELFF
TGCAGCGTTGATCCGGGGAACACCGGGGAGCTGTTTTTT
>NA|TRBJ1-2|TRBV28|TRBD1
CASWRIGTVPPNYGYTF
TGTGCCAGCTGGCGGATCGGGACAGTTCCACCTAACTATGGCTACACCTTC
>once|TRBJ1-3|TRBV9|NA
CASSPPPTGPGNTIYF
TGTGCCAGCAGCCCCCCTCCTACAGGGCCTGGAAACACCATATATTTT
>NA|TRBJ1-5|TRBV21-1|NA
CASSIPGGCKLEKEPQHF
TGTGCCAGCAGCATACCAGGGGGCTGTAAGCTTGAAAAGGAGCCCCAGCATTTT
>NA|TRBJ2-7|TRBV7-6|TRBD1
CASSAGQGLIEQYF
TGTGCCAGCAGCGCAGGACAGGGGTTGATCGAGCAGTACTTC
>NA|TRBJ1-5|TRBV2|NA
CASSEAQGSNQPQHF
TGTGCCAGCAGTGAAGCTCAGGGTAGCAATCAGCCCCAGCATTTT
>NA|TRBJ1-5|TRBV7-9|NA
CASSQEGGGFLNQPQHF
TGTGCCAGCAGCCAAGAGGGGGGAGGCTTTCTAAATCAGCCCCAGCATTTT
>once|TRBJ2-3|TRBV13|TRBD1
CASSITGEADTQYF
TGTGCCAGCAGCATCACAGGGGAAGCTGATACGCAGTATTTT
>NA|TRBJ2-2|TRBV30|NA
CAWSVLASTGELFF
TGTGCCTGGAGTGTACTAGCTTCAACCGGGGAGCTGTTTTTT
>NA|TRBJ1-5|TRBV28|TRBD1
CASRLQGYINQPQHF
TGTGCCAGCAGACTACAGGGGTACATCAATCAGCCCCAGCATTTT
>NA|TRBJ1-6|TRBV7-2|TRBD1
CASSPRSRDRNSPLHF
TGTGCCAGCAGTCCACGATCCCGGGACAGAAATTCACCCCTCCACTTT
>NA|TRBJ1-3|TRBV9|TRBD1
CASSRDRDSGNTIYF
TGTGCCAGCAGCCGAGACAGGGACTCTGGAAACACCATATATTTT
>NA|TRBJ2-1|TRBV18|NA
CASSPDSYNEQFF
TGTGCCAGCTCACCGGACAGCTACAATGAGCAGTTCTTC
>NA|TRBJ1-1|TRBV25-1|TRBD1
CASTQGGYTEAFF
TGTGCCAGCACCCAGGGGGGGTACACTGAAGCTTTCTTT
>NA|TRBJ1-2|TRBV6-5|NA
CASTGAPYGYTF
TGTGCCAGCACAGGGGCCCCCTATGGCTACACCTTC
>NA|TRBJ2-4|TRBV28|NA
CASSLGPGGGEDIQYF
TGTGCCAGCAGTCTAGGGCCCGGTGGAGGCGAGGACATTCAGTACTTC
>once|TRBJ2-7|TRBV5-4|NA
CASRAWGDYEQYF
TGTGCCAGCCGCGCCTGGGGGGACTACGAGCAGTACTTC